These T cell receptor beta chains were read from a single sample in a study of cytomegalovirus exposure and HLA in healthy donors. Some clones are missing from TCRdb's copy, which holds only in-frame ones; the method was immunoSEQ multiplex PCR. The sample contains roughly 190,000 clones, 86% of which appear only once. The sequencing sample was made of PBMCs. These receptors were obtained from a woman between 18 and 29 years old in good health and CMV-seronegative. CDR3s include the opening cysteine and the closing phenylalanine or tryptophan. D genes are given only for firm matches. Size tells how often a clone was seen (once, few, many) or the class of an expanded clone, and some rows leave it out.

V gene,J gene,D gene,clone size,CDR3 protein,CDR3 DNA
TRBV15,TRBJ2-7,TRBD2,NA,CATVQRGGPTYEQYF,TGTGCCACGGTACAGCGGGGGGGCCCTACCTACGAGCAGTACTTC
TRBV7-9,TRBJ2-2,NA,NA,CASSLERLLNTGELFF,TGTGCCAGCAGCTTAGAGCGGCTCCTGAACACCGGGGAGCTGTTTTTT
TRBV29-1,TRBJ1-5,TRBD1,NA,CSVAMGQGILGNQPQHF,TGCAGCGTTGCCATGGGACAGGGAATTCTAGGCAATCAGCCCCAGCATTTT
TRBV25-1,TRBJ1-1,NA,NA,CASSGRGGNTEAFF,TGTGCCAGCAGTGGTCGAGGGGGGAACACTGAAGCTTTCTTT
TRBV28,TRBJ1-5,NA,NA,CASSFSFENHQPQHF,TGTGCCAGCAGTTTTTCGTTCGAGAATCATCAGCCCCAGCATTTT
TRBV11-2,TRBJ1-5,TRBD1,NA,CASREAGGGPQHF,TGTGCCAGCAGAGAGGCAGGGGGAGGGCCCCAGCATTTT
TRBV6-1,TRBJ1-2,NA,few,CASSDGQPTYGYTF,TGTGCCAGCAGTGATGGACAACCGACCTATGGCTACACCTTC
TRBV6-5,TRBJ2-2,NA,NA,CASSYSRVGSGGELFF,TGTGCCAGCAGTTACTCGAGAGTCGGGTCGGGCGGGGAGCTGTTTTTT
TRBV6-5,TRBJ1-1,NA,NA,CASSYSQNTEAFF,TGTGCCAGCAGTTATTCACAGAACACTGAAGCTTTCTTT
TRBV6-5,TRBJ1-2,NA,NA,CASRYRGGNYGYTF,TGTGCCAGCAGATACAGAGGGGGTAACTATGGCTACACCTTC
TRBV4-1,TRBJ1-1,NA,NA,CASSQDVQGRPEAFF,TGCGCCAGCAGCCAAGATGTACAGGGTCGACCAGAAGCTTTCTTT
TRBV2,TRBJ1-4,NA,NA,CASKGQNNNEKLFF,TGTGCCAGCAAAGGACAGAATAATAATGAAAAACTGTTTTTT
TRBV5-1,TRBJ2-7,TRBD2,NA,CASRASGYEQYF,TGCGCCAGCAGGGCTAGCGGCTACGAGCAGTACTTC
TRBV6-1,TRBJ2-4,NA,NA,CASSGQGLAKNIQYF,TGTGCCAGCAGTGGACAGGGACTAGCCAAAAACATTCAGTACTTC
TRBV19,TRBJ1-5,TRBD1,NA,CASSIGDSLNQPQHF,TGTGCCAGTAGTATCGGGGACAGTCTCAATCAGCCCCAGCATTTT
TRBV5-5,TRBJ2-2,NA,once,CASSLRQTSSWLGGELFF,TGTGCCAGCAGCTTGAGACAGACTAGTAGTTGGTTAGGCGGGGAGCTGTTTTTT
TRBV19,TRBJ2-2,NA,once,CASSKTSNTGELFF,TGTGCCAGTAGTAAGACTTCGAACACCGGGGAGCTGTTTTTT
TRBV7-6,TRBJ1-1,TRBD1,NA,CASSPETGDTEAFF,TGTGCCAGCAGCCCAGAAACAGGGGACACTGAAGCTTTCTTT
TRBV5-6,TRBJ1-1,TRBD1,NA,CASSLAKSRGQAFF,TGTGCCAGCAGCTTGGCCAAGTCCAGGGGGCAGGCTTTCTTT
TRBV4-1,TRBJ1-2,TRBD1,NA,CASSQGRTGGLRGGYTF,TGCGCCAGCAGCCAGGGCCGGACAGGGGGCTTAAGGGGTGGCTACACCTTC
TRBV9,TRBJ2-3,TRBD2,NA,CASSQGTSGFTDTQYF,TGTGCCAGCAGCCAGGGGACTAGCGGATTCACAGATACGCAGTATTTT
TRBV10-1,TRBJ2-7,NA,NA,CASSEYETGEQYF,TGCGCCAGCAGTGAATATGAGACAGGAGAGCAGTACTTC
TRBV6-1,TRBJ1-1,NA,many,CASSEDPNMNTEAFF,TGTGCCAGCAGTGAAGACCCCAACATGAACACTGAAGCTTTCTTT
TRBV6-1,TRBJ1-5,NA,NA,CASTTDTQFNQPQHF,TGTGCCAGCACCACGGACACCCAATTCAATCAGCCCCAGCATTTT
TRBV5-6,TRBJ1-6,TRBD1,NA,CASSHRGHLHRGNSPLHF,TGTGCCAGCAGCCACCGGGGCCATCTCCACAGGGGGAATTCACCCCTCCACTTT
TRBV18,TRBJ2-3,NA,NA,CASSGSDTDTQYF,TGTGCCAGCTCAGGCTCCGACACAGATACGCAGTATTTT
TRBV5-1,TRBJ1-2,TRBD1,NA,CASSPGQGQTHYGYTF,TGCGCCAGCAGCCCCGGACAGGGCCAAACCCACTATGGCTACACCTTC
TRBV7-8,TRBJ2-3,TRBD2,NA,CASTSGGRTDTQYF,TGTGCCAGCACCTCGGGGGGGCGGACAGATACGCAGTATTTT
TRBV10-2,TRBJ1-2,TRBD1,NA,CASTPGQGGYGYTF,TGCGCCAGCACCCCGGGACAGGGGGGGTATGGCTACACCTTC
TRBV7-9,TRBJ1-2,NA,NA,CASSLETVGANYGYTF,TGTGCCAGCAGCTTAGAGACAGTTGGGGCTAACTATGGCTACACCTTC
TRBV18,TRBJ1-2,TRBD1,NA,CASSQGQGVNYGYTF,TGTGCCAGCTCACAGGGACAGGGCGTTAACTATGGCTACACCTTC
TRBV15,TRBJ2-7,TRBD1,few,CATSRDLGQGSYEQYF,TGTGCCACCAGCAGAGATTTAGGACAGGGATCCTACGAGCAGTACTTC
TRBV30,TRBJ2-2,NA,NA,CAWSIRFGNTGELFF,TGTGCCTGGAGTATTAGATTTGGTAACACCGGGGAGCTGTTTTTT
TRBV15,TRBJ2-5,NA,NA,CATSTLSQETQYF,TGTGCCACCAGCACCCTGAGTCAAGAGACCCAGTACTTC
TRBV6-4,TRBJ2-7,NA,many,CASSETGENEQYF,TGTGCCAGCAGTGAAACGGGAGAAAACGAGCAGTACTTC
TRBV18,TRBJ2-7,TRBD2,NA,CASSQVGLAETYEQYF,TGTGCCAGCTCACAGGTTGGGCTAGCGGAAACCTACGAGCAGTACTTC
TRBV19,TRBJ2-1,NA,NA,CATSEGGVDEQFF,TGTGCCACTTCCGAGGGGGGGGTCGATGAGCAGTTCTTC
TRBV6-5,TRBJ1-2,NA,NA,CASRGSYGYTF,TGTGCCAGCCGGGGGTCCTATGGCTACACCTTC
TRBV30,TRBJ2-7,NA,NA,CAWDTGSYEQYF,TGTGCCTGGGACACAGGGTCCTACGAGCAGTACTTC
TRBV5-1,TRBJ1-1,NA,NA,CASSYRGEDTEAFF,TGCGCCAGCAGCTATCGCGGGGAGGACACTGAAGCTTTCTTT
TRBV29-1,TRBJ1-2,NA,NA,CSVEDRRYGYTF,TGCAGCGTTGAAGACAGGCGTTATGGCTACACCTTC
TRBV5-1,TRBJ2-3,TRBD2,NA,CASSTSQTSGGLYTQYF,TGCGCCAGCAGCACGAGTCAGACTAGCGGGGGGTTGTATACGCAGTATTTT
TRBV6-5,TRBJ2-7,NA,NA,CASSYEASVDEQYF,TGTGCCAGCAGTTACGAGGCCTCCGTCGACGAGCAGTACTTC
TRBV5-5,TRBJ2-7,TRBD1,NA,CASSLVDRVSQQYF,TGTGCCAGCAGCTTGGTGGACAGGGTAAGCCAGCAGTACTTC